A selection of T cell receptor beta chains follows, all from one sample in a study of T-cell reconstitution after alpha-beta-depleted transplantation in children. TCRdb ran MiXCR on the PCR reads and lists one entry per CDR3 protein. The table has 400,000 to 500,000 distinct CDR3 sequences, 11% seen once. The material was PBMCs from the stem cell graft donor, obtained from the stem cell graft. These receptors were taken from a human donor who donated a stem cell graft to a child with acute myeloid leukemia. Both conserved end residues are part of each CDR3. D genes are given only for firm matches. Some rows have no size entry. The others give once, few or many, or a class for an expanded clone.

abundance	v_gene	d_gene	j_gene	CDR3nt	CDR3aa
few	TRBV20-1	.	TRBJ2-1	TGCAGTGCTAGCCTCCCCGGCCGGGGGTGGTTCTTC	CSASLPGRGWFF
.	TRBV6-5	TRBD1	TRBJ2-5	TGTGCCAGCAGTTACTCGGGACAGATCCAAGAGACCCAGTACTTC	CASSYSGQIQETQYF
.	TRBV28	TRBD1	TRBJ2-5	TGTGCCAGCAGGGGGACAGGGGGCGCGGAGACCCAGTACTTC	CASRGTGGAETQYF
few	TRBV10-2	.	TRBJ2-5	TGCGCCAGCAGAGGTAGCGCGGGAGAGACCCAGTACTTC	CASRGSAGETQYF
few	TRBV20-1	.	TRBJ2-3	TGCAGTGCCCCCGATACGGCAGATACGCAGTATTTT	CSAPDTADTQYF
many	TRBV10-1	.	TRBJ2-5	TGCGCCAGCAGCCAGGGGAACCAAGAGACCCAGTACTTC	CASSQGNQETQYF
many	TRBV5-6	TRBD1	TRBJ1-5	TGTGCCAGCAGCGTTGGACAGGGGCTAAATCAGCCCCAGCATTTT	CASSVGQGLNQPQHF
.	TRBV20-1	TRBD1	TRBJ2-7	TGCAGTGCTAGAGGCTCACAGGGGTTCAGTTACGAGCAGTACTTC	CSARGSQGFSYEQYF
.	TRBV5-1	.	TRBJ2-2	TGCGCCAGCAGCTCTTTCAAGGGCGGAGTTAACACCGGGGAGCTGTTTTTT	CASSSFKGGVNTGELFF
few	TRBV29-1	.	TRBJ2-1	TGCAGCGTTGAAGAGTGGCAGTTGGGGACTCCCTACAATGAGCAGTTCTTC	CSVEEWQLGTPYNEQFF
few	TRBV5-1	TRBD2	TRBJ2-7	TGCGCCAGCAGCTTGGTTGTCGGGGGGGTCTCCGAGCAGTACTTC	CASSLVVGGVSEQYF